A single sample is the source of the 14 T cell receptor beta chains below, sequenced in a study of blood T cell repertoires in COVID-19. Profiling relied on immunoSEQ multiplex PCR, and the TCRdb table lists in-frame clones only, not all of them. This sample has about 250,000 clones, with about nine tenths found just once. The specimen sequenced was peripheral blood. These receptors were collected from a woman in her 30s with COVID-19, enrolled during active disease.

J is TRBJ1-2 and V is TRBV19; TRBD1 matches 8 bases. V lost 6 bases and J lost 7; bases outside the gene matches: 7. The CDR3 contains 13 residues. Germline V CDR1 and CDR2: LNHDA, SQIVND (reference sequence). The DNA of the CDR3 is TGTGCCAGTAGGTCGGACAGGGCAGGTGGCTACACCTTC. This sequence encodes CASRSDRAGGYTF.

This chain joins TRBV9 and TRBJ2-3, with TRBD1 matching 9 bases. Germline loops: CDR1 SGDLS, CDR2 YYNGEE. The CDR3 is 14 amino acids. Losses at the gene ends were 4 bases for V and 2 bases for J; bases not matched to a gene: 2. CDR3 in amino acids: CASSTGGLTDTQYF. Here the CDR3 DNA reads TGTGCCAGCAGCACAGGGGGCCTCACAGATACGCAGTATTTT. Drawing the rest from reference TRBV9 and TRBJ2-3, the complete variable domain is DSGVTQTPKHLITATGQRVTLRCSPRSGDLSVYWYQQSLDQGLQFLIQYYNGEERAKGNILERFSAQQFPDLHSELNLSSLELGDSALYFCASSTGGLTDTQYFGPGTRLTVL.

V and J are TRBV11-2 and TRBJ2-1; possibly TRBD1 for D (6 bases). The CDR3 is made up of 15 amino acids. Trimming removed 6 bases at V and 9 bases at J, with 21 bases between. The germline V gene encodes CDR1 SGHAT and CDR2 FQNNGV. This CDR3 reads CASRSTGTAYGEQFF. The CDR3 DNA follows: TGTGCCAGCAGGTCGACAGGTACTGCTTATGGTGAGCAGTTCTTC.

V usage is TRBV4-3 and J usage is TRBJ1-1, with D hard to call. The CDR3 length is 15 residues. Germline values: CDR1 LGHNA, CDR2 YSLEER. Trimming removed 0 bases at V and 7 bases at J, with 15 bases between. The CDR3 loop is CASSQDLAASDEAFF. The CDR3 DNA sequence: TGCGCCAGCAGCCAAGATCTGGCCGCTTCTGATGAAGCTTTCTTT.

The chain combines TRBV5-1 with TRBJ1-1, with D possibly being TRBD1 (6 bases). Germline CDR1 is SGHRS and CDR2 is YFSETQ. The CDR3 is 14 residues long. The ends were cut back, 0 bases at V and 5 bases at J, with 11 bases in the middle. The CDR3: CASSLGQAVTEAFF. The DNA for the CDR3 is TGCGCCAGCAGCTTGGGACAGGCGGTGACTGAAGCTTTCTTT.

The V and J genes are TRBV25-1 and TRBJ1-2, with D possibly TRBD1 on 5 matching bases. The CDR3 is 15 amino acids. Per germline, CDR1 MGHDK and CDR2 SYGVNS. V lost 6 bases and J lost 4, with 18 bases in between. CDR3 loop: CASRGGGAGSYGYTF. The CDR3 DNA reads TGTGCCAGCAGGGGGGGAGGGGCCGGAAGCTATGGCTACACCTTC.

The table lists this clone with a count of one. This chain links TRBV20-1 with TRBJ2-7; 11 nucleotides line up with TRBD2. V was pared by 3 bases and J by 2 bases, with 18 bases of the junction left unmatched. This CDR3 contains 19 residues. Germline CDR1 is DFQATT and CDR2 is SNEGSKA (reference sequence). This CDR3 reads CSASPPSASGRNEPYEQYV. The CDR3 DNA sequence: TGCAGTGCTAGTCCCCCCTCGGCTAGCGGGAGGAACGAGCCCTACGAGCAGTACGTC.

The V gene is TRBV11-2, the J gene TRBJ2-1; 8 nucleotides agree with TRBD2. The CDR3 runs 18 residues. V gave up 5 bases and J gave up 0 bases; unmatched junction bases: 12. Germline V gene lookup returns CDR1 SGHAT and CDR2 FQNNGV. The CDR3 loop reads CASSPAPQREFSYNEQFF. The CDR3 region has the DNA TGTGCCAGCAGCCCAGCACCCCAGCGGGAGTTCTCCTACAATGAGCAGTTCTTC.

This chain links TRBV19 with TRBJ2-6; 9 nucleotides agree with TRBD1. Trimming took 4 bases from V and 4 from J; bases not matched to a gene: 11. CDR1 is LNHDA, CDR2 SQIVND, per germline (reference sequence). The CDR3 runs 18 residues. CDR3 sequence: CASSRPGQGIIGANVLTF. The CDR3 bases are TGTGCCAGTAGTAGACCGGGACAGGGAATTATCGGGGCCAACGTCCTGACTTTC.

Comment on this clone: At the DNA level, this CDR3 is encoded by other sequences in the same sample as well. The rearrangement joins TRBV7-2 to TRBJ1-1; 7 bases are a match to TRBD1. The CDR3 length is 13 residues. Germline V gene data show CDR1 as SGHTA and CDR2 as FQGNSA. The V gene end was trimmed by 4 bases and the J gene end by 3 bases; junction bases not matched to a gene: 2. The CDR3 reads CASSSQGDTEAFF. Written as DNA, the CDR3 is TGTGCCAGCAGCTCTCAGGGGGACACTGAAGCTTTCTTT.

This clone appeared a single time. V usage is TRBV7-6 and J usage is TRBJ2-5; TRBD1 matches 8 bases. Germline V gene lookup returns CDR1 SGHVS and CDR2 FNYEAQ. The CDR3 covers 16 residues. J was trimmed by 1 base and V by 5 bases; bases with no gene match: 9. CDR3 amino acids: CASSVQGAAFQETQYF. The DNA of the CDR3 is TGTGCCAGCAGCGTCCAGGGGGCGGCTTTCCAAGAGACCCAGTACTTC. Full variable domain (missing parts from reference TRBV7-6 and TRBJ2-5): GAGVSQSPRYKVTKRGQDVALRCDPISGHVSLYWYRQALGQGPEFLTYFNYEAQQDKSGLPNDRFSAERPEGSISTLTIQRTEQRDSAMYRCASSVQGAAFQETQYFGPGTRLLVL.

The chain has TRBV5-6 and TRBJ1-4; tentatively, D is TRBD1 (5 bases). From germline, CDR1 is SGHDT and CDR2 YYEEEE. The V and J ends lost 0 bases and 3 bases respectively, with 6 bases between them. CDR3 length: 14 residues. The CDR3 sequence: CASSLAGPNEKLFF. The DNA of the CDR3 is TGTGCCAGCAGCTTGGCAGGGCCTAATGAAAAACTGTTTTTT.

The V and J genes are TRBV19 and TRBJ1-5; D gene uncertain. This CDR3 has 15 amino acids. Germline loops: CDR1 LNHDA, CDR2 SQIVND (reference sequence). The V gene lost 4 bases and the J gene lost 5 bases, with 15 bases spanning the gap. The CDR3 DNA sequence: TGTGCCAGTAGTACCGTCTACTACGGGGATCAGCCCCAGCATTTT. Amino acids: CASSTVYYGDQPQHF. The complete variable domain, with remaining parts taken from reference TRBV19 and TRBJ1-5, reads DGGITQSPKYLFRKEGQNVTLSCEQNLNHDAMYWYRQDPGQGLRLIYYSQIVNDFQKGDIAEGYSVSREKKESFPLTVTSAQKNPTAFYLCASSTVYYGDQPQHFGDGTRLSIL.

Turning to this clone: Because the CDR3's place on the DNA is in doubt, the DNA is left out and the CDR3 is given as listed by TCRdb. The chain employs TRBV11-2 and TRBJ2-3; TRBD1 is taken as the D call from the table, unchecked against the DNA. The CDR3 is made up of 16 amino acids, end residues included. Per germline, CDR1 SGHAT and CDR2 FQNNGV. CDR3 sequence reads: CASSFGPGQGSDTQYF.